This is a list of T cell receptor beta chains from one sample in a study of shared clonotypes between healthy human individuals. TCRdb keeps only in-frame clones here, not all; method: immunoSEQ multiplex PCR. Of 1,100,000 or so clones in the sample, about four fifths were seen once. Sequenced: memory CD4+ T cells from PBMCs. Every receptor here comes from a man aged 18 to 30 in good health. Some clones in this sample may be carry-over from other donors' samples. The CDR3 runs from the conserved cysteine through the conserved F or W. The D gene is left open where the match is weak. The listing skips clone size in some rows; elsewhere it reads once, few, many or a size class.

j_call v_call clone_size d_call cdr3_nt cdr3_aa
TRBJ2-4 TRBV19 NA TRBD1 TGTGCCAGTAGTCCCAGGACAGGGAAAAACATTCAGTACTTC CASSPRTGKNIQYF
TRBJ2-7 TRBV28 NA TRBD2 TGTGCCAGCAGGGCATGGGCTAGCGGGGGGAACCAGTACTTC CASRAWASGGNQYF
TRBJ2-6 TRBV2 NA TRBD1 TGTGCCAGCAGGGAGACAGGGGGCGCTGGGGCCAACGTCCTGACTTTC CASRETGGAGANVLTF
TRBJ2-5 TRBV11-1 NA NA TGTGCCAGCAGTCGGACCGGGGCCTCGGGAGAGACCCAGTACTTC CASSRTGASGETQYF
TRBJ2-7 TRBV28 NA TRBD1 TGTGCCAGCAGCCAAGACAGGGGCTTGACCTACGAGCAGTACTTC CASSQDRGLTYEQYF
TRBJ2-5 TRBV5-1 NA NA TGCGCCAGCAGCTTGGATCCGGGGGAGACCCAGTACTTC CASSLDPGETQYF
TRBJ2-7 TRBV20-1 NA NA TGCAGTGCTCCAGTTTTCCTCGAGCAGTACTTC CSAPVFLEQYF
TRBJ1-1 TRBV12-5 NA NA TGTGCTAGTGCTACAGGGTACGATGGCACTGAAGCTTTCTTT CASATGYDGTEAFF
TRBJ2-3 TRBV27 NA NA TGTGCCAGCAAGGACAGACAATCAGATACGCAGTATTTT CASKDRQSDTQYF
TRBJ2-1 TRBV6-5 NA NA TGTGCCAGCAGTGCTAGCCGGGGCCGCAATGAGCAGTTCTTC CASSASRGRNEQFF
TRBJ1-2 TRBV7-2 NA NA TGTGCCAGCAGCTTTCCCCCGGGGAGAGCTAACTATGGCTACACCTTC CASSFPPGRANYGYTF
TRBJ2-1 TRBV19 few NA TGTGCCGTTGGGGGACGATTGGATGAGCAGTTCTTC CAVGGRLDEQFF
TRBJ2-1 TRBV5-1 NA NA TGCGCCAGCAACGGCCTGAATGAGCAGTTCTTC CASNGLNEQFF
TRBJ2-4 TRBV6-6 NA NA TGTGCCAGCCGCGGGACTCAGGGCCTAGCCAAAAACATTCAGTACTTC CASRGTQGLAKNIQYF
TRBJ1-1 TRBV28 NA TRBD1 TGTGCCAGCAGTTTATGGGGCTACAGGGGCGGCCGAGGTACTGAAGCTTTCTTT CASSLWGYRGGRGTEAFF
TRBJ2-7 TRBV9 NA NA TGTGCCAGCAGCGTAGCGGCAGTTCCCGGCTCCTACGAGCAGTACTTC CASSVAAVPGSYEQYF
TRBJ2-1 TRBV15 NA NA TGTGCCACCAGCAGAGATGTGGGGGACCTCAATGAGCAGTTCTTC CATSRDVGDLNEQFF
TRBJ2-5 TRBV7-2 NA TRBD2 TGTGCCAGCGCCCTAGGGAACGGGAGGGTAGAGACCCAGTACTTC CASALGNGRVETQYF
TRBJ2-4 TRBV2 NA NA TGTGCCAGCAAGGCTGAAAACATTCAGTACTTC CASKAENIQYF
TRBJ1-2 TRBV28 once NA TGTGCCAGCGCGACTAACTATGGCTACACCTTC CASATNYGYTF
TRBJ1-1 TRBV14 NA NA TGTGCCAGCAGCCAGGTGCCGCAGGGAGGGGGTACTGAAGCTTTCTTT CASSQVPQGGGTEAFF
TRBJ2-7 TRBV19 NA NA TGTGCCAGTAGTATTTGGGCCGGCTTCTACGAGCAGTACTTC CASSIWAGFYEQYF
TRBJ2-5 TRBV7-2 NA NA TGTGCCAGCAGAAGTGAGGGGGGGGCGTATGGGACCCAGTACTTC CASRSEGGAYGTQYF
TRBJ2-7 TRBV2 NA TRBD2 TGTGCCGGTAGCGGGAGTGGCAACGAGCAGTACTTC CAGSGSGNEQYF
TRBJ2-5 TRBV29-1 NA NA TGCAGCGTTGATGCACCGTCAGCACCCCGGGGAGAGACCCAGTACTTC CSVDAPSAPRGETQYF
TRBJ2-3 TRBV25-1 NA NA TGTGCCAGCAGTGAACGGGATAGGGGGGCAGATACGCAGTATTTT CASSERDRGADTQYF
TRBJ1-3 TRBV5-5 NA TRBD1 TGTGCCAGCAGCTCGCCGGGACAGGCTGGAAACACCATATATTTT CASSSPGQAGNTIYF
TRBJ2-3 TRBV11-3 NA TRBD2 TGTGCCAGCAGCCTAGGAACTACTAGCGGGGTAACAGATACGCAGTATTTT CASSLGTTSGVTDTQYF
TRBJ2-5 TRBV29-1 NA TRBD2 TGCGTCGGGGTAGCGGGAGGAGAGACCCAGTACTTC CVGVAGGETQYF
TRBJ1-3 TRBV4-1 NA TRBD1 TGCGCCAGCAGCCAAGATTTTTTTCTGGACAGGGGGCCAACAAGGGACGGAAACACCATATATTTT CASSQDFFLDRGPTRDGNTIYF
TRBJ2-1 TRBV5-1 NA TRBD1 TGCGCCAGCAGCGTCGGATCCGGGGACAGTAACAATGAGCAGTTCTTC CASSVGSGDSNNEQFF
TRBJ2-7 TRBV5-1 NA TRBD2 TGCGCCAGCAGCTTGGTAGCGGGATTCTCCGAGCAGTACTTC CASSLVAGFSEQYF